These T cell receptor beta chains were read from a single sample in a study of T cells in Graves' hyperthyroidism and ophthalmopathy. One entry per CDR3 protein, called by TCRdb with MiXCR from the multiplex PCR reads. The data contain hundreds of thousands of distinct CDR3 sequences, more than 11% of them singletons. Sequenced sample: blood. These receptors originate from a woman aged 30 to 39 with Graves' hyperthyroidism that later progressed to Graves' ophthalmopathy. Both conserved end residues are part of each CDR3. The order of the fields is V gene, CDR3 length, clone size, D gene, J gene, CDR3 protein, CDR3 DNA. D genes are given only for firm matches. Only some rows state a clone size, as once, few, many or a class for expanded clones.

TRBV14	16	many	-	TRBJ1-1	CASSHVLGKARTEAFF	TGTGCCAGCAGCCACGTACTTGGAAAGGCGAGGACTGAAGCTTTCTTT
TRBV4-2	15	few	TRBD2	TRBJ2-1	CASSQTGTSRNEQFF	TGTGCCAGCAGCCAAACCGGGACTAGCAGGAATGAGCAGTTCTTC
TRBV24-1	12	many	-	TRBJ2-1	CATSRQANEQFF	TGTGCCACCTCCCGACAAGCCAATGAGCAGTTCTTC
TRBV30	11	many	-	TRBJ2-5	CAWLAYRAQYF	TGTGCCTGGTTAGCGTATAGGGCCCAGTACTTC
TRBV28	17	many	TRBD1	TRBJ1-5	CAINRDSSTVGNQPQHF	TGTGCGATTAACCGGGACAGTAGTACCGTCGGCAATCAGCCCCAGCATTTT
TRBV15	16	-	TRBD2	TRBJ2-1	CATSRGLAGGYNEQFF	TGTGCCACCAGCAGAGGATTAGCGGGAGGATACAATGAGCAGTTCTTC
TRBV7-9	16	few	-	TRBJ1-1	CASSLVAKGENTEAFF	TGTGCCAGCAGCTTAGTTGCTAAAGGGGAGAACACTGAAGCTTTCTTT
TRBV20-1	15	-	-	TRBJ2-3	CSARGLETNTDTQYF	TGCAGTGCTAGAGGGCTAGAAACCAACACAGATACGCAGTATTTT
TRBV28	14	few	-	TRBJ1-2	CASSPFGESYGYTF	TGTGCCAGCAGCCCCTTCGGGGAGAGCTATGGCTACACCTTC
TRBV30	14	many	-	TRBJ2-3	CAWSNGVRTDTQYF	TGTGCCTGGAGTAACGGAGTTCGCACAGATACGCAGTATTTT
TRBV5-4	15	many	TRBD1	TRBJ2-5	CASSPSTGGGETQYF	TGTGCCAGCAGCCCATCCACAGGGGGCGGAGAGACCCAGTACTTC
TRBV6-2/TRBV6-3	13	many	-	TRBJ1-1	CASSYIMNTEAFF	TGTGCCAGCAGTTATATAATGAACACTGAAGCTTTCTTT
TRBV7-2	16	once	TRBD1	TRBJ1-2	CASSLVAQGALYGYTF	TGTGCCAGCAGCTTAGTGGCGCAGGGGGCTCTCTATGGCTACACCTTC
TRBV11-3	19	many	-	TRBJ2-1	CASASGGGQELIDYNEQFF	TGTGCCAGCGCATCAGGGGGGGGACAGGAATTAATTGACTACAATGAGCAGTTCTTC
TRBV14	15	-	TRBD1	TRBJ2-7	CASSHRGLLSYEQYF	TGTGCCAGCAGCCACAGGGGGCTCCTATCCTACGAGCAGTACTTC
TRBV6-1	16	-	-	TRBJ1-5	CACSESGRRSNQPQHF	TGTGCCTGCAGTGAAAGCGGGAGGCGAAGCAATCAGCCCCAGCATTTT